The 30 T cell receptor beta chains below come from one sample, sequenced in a study of identical twins (dated by TCRdb to the mid-2010s). The protocol used for the library was 5' RACE. The run used an Illumina HiSeq 2000. Using fastp at Q25 and MiXCR, TCRdb reprocessed the public reads and kept productive beta chains. Rows merge per CDR3 protein into single entries with the most common DNA and genes. The table for this sample lists about 280,000 distinct CDR3 sequences; 8% to 9% of them were counted only once. Over 2% of the sample comes from the top ten. This sample also belongs to another study, concerning yellow fever vaccine responses in identical twins.

The sample comprised memory (CD45RO+) T cells sorted from blood. Interpreted using the paper, the cell subset or site label stands for: CD45RO+ enriched T cells. The receptors shown here come from a woman aged 18-35 years in good health.

This chain joins TRBV20-1 and TRBJ2-3; D call uncertain. CDR3 length: 15 residues. Germline V CDR1 and CDR2: DFQATT, SNEGSKA (reference sequence). V lost 6 bases and J 0 bases, leaving 16 bases between the germline ends. This CDR3 reads CSASRRVRSTDTQYF. DNA for the CDR3: TGCAGTGCCAGCCGTCGGGTCCGAAGCACAGATACGCAGTATTTT.

This clonotype has more than one count but fewer than ten. This chain uses TRBV5-1 with TRBJ1-4; D gene unclear. The ends were cut back, 6 bases at V and 4 bases at J, with 10 bases in the middle. CDR1 SGHRS and CDR2 YFSETQ come from the germline V gene. This CDR3 contains 13 residues. The CDR3 bases are TGCGCCAGCAAGGCCGATTATAATGAAAAACTGTTTTTT. It translates to CASKADYNEKLFF. Full variable domain (rest looked up from reference TRBV5-1 and TRBJ1-4): KAGVTQTPRYLIKTRGQQVTLSCSPISGHRSVSWYQQTPGQGLQFLFEYFSETQRNKGNFPGRFSGRQFSNSRSEMNVSTLELGDSALYLCASKADYNEKLFFGSGTQLSVL.

This clonotype has just a few counts. The V and J genes are TRBV6-1 and TRBJ2-2; 9 positions agree with TRBD2. The CDR3 has 16 amino acids. After removal of 5 bases from V and 4 bases from J, the junction contained 8 bases not matched to a gene. Germline V lookup: CDR1 MNHNS, CDR2 SASEGT. The CDR3 loop reads CASSRDSGRPTGELFF. The CDR3 bases are TGTGCCAGCAGTCGAGACAGCGGGAGGCCCACCGGGGAGCTGTTTTTT.

This clonotype was recorded at least ten times. The chain has TRBV12-3 or TRBV12-4 and TRBJ2-7; the D is unclear. The ends were cut back, 3 bases at V and 2 bases at J, with 5 bases in the middle. The CDR3 contains 12 residues. The CDR3 DNA sequence: TGTGCCAGCAGTTTTATGGCCTACGAGCAGTACTTC. Its protein product is CASSFMAYEQYF.

The rearrangement links TRBV6-5 to TRBJ2-3; D perhaps matches TRBD2 (7 bases). The germline V gene has CDR1 MNHEY and CDR2 SVGAGI. V was cut by 2 bases and J by 5 bases, with 17 bases left in between. The CDR3 runs 16 residues. DNA for the CDR3: TGTGCCAGCAGTTACGCGGTGGGAGGGGGGAAAGATACGCAGTATTTT. Protein product: CASSYAVGGGKDTQYF.

The DNA of the CDR3 is TGTGCCAGCAGTACTAGCGGGGGGGCTCGGGAGACCCAGTACTTC. Translating it yields CASSTSGGARETQYF. The gene calls are TRBV6-5 and TRBJ2-5; TRBD2 matches 13 bases. With 5 bases clipped from V and 5 bases from J, the junction kept 5 bases outside the gene matches. The CDR3 runs 15 residues. Germline assignment: CDR1 MNHEY and CDR2 SVGAGI.

This clonotype occurred many times. V is TRBV29-1 and J is TRBJ2-1; D might be TRBD1 (5 bases). This CDR3 region has 13 residues. V was trimmed by 2 bases and J by 9 bases, leaving 14 bases between them. The germline V gene has CDR1 SQVTM and CDR2 ANQGSEA. The CDR3 DNA reads as TGCAGCGTTGAATTTAGTCCTAGGGGTGAGCAGTTCTTC. Protein sequence: CSVEFSPRGEQFF.

J is TRBJ2-3 and V is TRBV25-1, with 8 bases lining up with TRBD1. The germline V gene encodes CDR1 MGHDK and CDR2 SYGVNS. The CDR3 extends over 13 amino acids. The ends lost 10 bases at V and 6 bases at J; junction bases unmatched: 9. In DNA, the CDR3 is TGTGCCACCACTGGACAGGGTGAGGATACGCAGTATTTT. Translated: CATTGQGEDTQYF.

The chain uses TRBV28 and TRBJ2-1; TRBD1 aligns across 7 bases. This CDR3 is built from 15 residues. V was clipped by 5 bases and J by 4 bases; unmatched bases: 8. Germline loops: CDR1 MDHEN, CDR2 SYDVKM. The CDR3 region is CASSPTTGIYNEQFF. The CDR3 DNA sequence: TGTGCCAGCAGTCCGACGACAGGGATTTACAATGAGCAGTTCTTC. Looking up the rest from reference TRBV28 and TRBJ2-1 gives the full variable domain: DVKVTQSSRYLVKRTGEKVFLECVQDMDHENMFWYRQDPGLGLRLIYFSYDVKMKEKGDIPEGYSVSREKKERFSLILESASTNQTSMYLCASSPTTGIYNEQFFGPGTRLTVL.

This clonotype was counted between two and nine times. The CDR3 sequence is CASSETIRVTDTQYF. The CDR3 bases are TGTGCCAGCAGTGAAACGATCAGGGTGACAGATACGCAGTATTTT. The J gene is TRBJ2-3, the V gene TRBV6-1, with TRBD1 as a possible D gene (5 bases). The CDR3 is made up of 15 amino acids. With 2 bases removed from V and 3 bases from J, the gap between germline ends came to 12 bases. Germline CDR1 and CDR2: MNHNS and SASEGT.

The chain uses TRBV5-1 and TRBJ2-3; 10 bases agree with TRBD2. CDR3 length equals 16 residues. CDR1 is SGHRS and CDR2 is YFSETQ in the germline V gene. V gave up 3 bases and J gave up 4 bases; unmatched junction bases: 8. CDR3 DNA: TGCGCCAGCAGCTCGAATAGCGGGGGGAGGGCAGATACGCAGTATTTT. This codes for CASSSNSGGRADTQYF.

In regard to this clonotype: The conserved phenylalanine or tryptophan normally closing the CDR3 is absent here, so this likely arose from a read error. The V and J genes are TRBV5-6 and TRBJ2-6; TRBD2 might be the D (5 bases). The CDR3 has 16 amino acids. Germline values: CDR1 SGHDT, CDR2 YYEEEE. Trimming removed 2 bases from V and 1 base from J, with 10 bases in between. The chain's CDR3 is CASSLGPGSGANVLTS. Written as DNA, the CDR3 is TGTGCCAGCAGCTTAGGACCGGGATCTGGGGCCAACGTCCTGACTTCC.

The chain is built from TRBV19 and TRBJ2-3; D gene uncertain. This CDR3 has 13 amino acids. From germline, CDR1 is LNHDA and CDR2 SQIVND (reference sequence). V was shortened by 6 bases and J by 6 bases, with 13 bases between the two germline ends. CDR3 sequence reads: CASRSSPVDTQYF. The CDR3 bases are TGTGCCAGTAGATCCTCTCCCGTTGATACGCAGTATTTT. The full variable domain, its missing parts supplied by reference TRBV19 and TRBJ2-3, is DGGITQSPKYLFRKEGQNVTLSCEQNLNHDAMYWYRQDPGQGLRLIYYSQIVNDFQKGDIAEGYSVSREKKESFPLTVTSAQKNPTAFYLCASRSSPVDTQYFGPGTRLTVL.

In its sample, this clonotype was seen a few times. The chain uses TRBV24-1 and TRBJ2-3, with TRBD2 matching 15 bases. The germline gives CDR1 KGHDR, CDR2 SFDVKD. CDR3 length: 17 amino acids. Trimming removed 3 bases from V and 5 bases from J; junction bases left unmatched: 5. The CDR3, as DNA: TGTGCCACCAGTGATGGAGGGACTAGCGGGAGGATAGATACGCAGTATTTT. This sequence encodes CATSDGGTSGRIDTQYF.

This clonotype has at least ten counts. The chain combines TRBV4-2 with TRBJ2-3; D unclear. V lost 0 bases, J lost 2 bases, and 3 bases lay in between. This CDR3 has 13 amino acids. Germline V gives CDR1 LGHNA, CDR2 YNFKEQ. The DNA of the CDR3 is TGTGCCAGCAGCCAAGACATCACAGATACGCAGTATTTT. Translated: CASSQDITDTQYF.

In DNA, the CDR3 is TGTGCCAGCAGCTTCCGAGGCGGGGGTAATCAGCCCCAGCATTTT. Its translation: CASSFRGGGNQPQHF. This rearrangement joins TRBV7-2 to TRBJ1-5, with a weak D call TRBD1 (5 bases). Trimming cost V 3 bases and J 4 bases, with 13 bases left between them. CDR3 length: 15 residues. Germline loops: CDR1 SGHTA, CDR2 FQGNSA. Complete variable domain (other parts from reference TRBV7-2 and TRBJ1-5): GAGVSQSPSNKVTEKGKDVELRCDPISGHTALYWYRQSLGQGLEFLIYFQGNSAPDKSGLPSDRFSAERTGGSVSTLTIQRTQQEDSAVYLCASSFRGGGNQPQHFGDGTRLSIL.

The chain carries TRBV29-1 and TRBJ1-1, with D possibly TRBD1 on 5 matching bases. The CDR3 runs 11 residues. CDR1 is SQVTM, CDR2 ANQGSEA, per germline. Trimming left V 4 bases short and J 7 bases short, with 10 bases between. CDR3 in DNA: TGCAGCGTTGTTCCGGGGCATGAAGCTTTCTTT. It yields the protein CSVVPGHEAFF.

In this sample, this clonotype turned up many times. The chain employs TRBV7-9 and TRBJ2-7; TRBD1 matches 7 bases. Germline V lookup: CDR1 SEHNR, CDR2 FQNEAQ (reference sequence). The CDR3 is made up of 13 amino acids. J lost 6 bases, V lost 3 bases, and 5 bases had no gene match. This chain's CDR3 is CASSFDRVGEQYF. The CDR3 DNA is TGTGCCAGCAGCTTTGACAGGGTTGGCGAGCAGTACTTC.

In this sample, this clonotype turned up many times. The V and J genes are TRBV20-1 and TRBJ1-2; D may be TRBD1 (5 bases). From germline, CDR1 is DFQATT and CDR2 SNEGSKA (reference sequence). The CDR3 runs to 13 residues. Trimming removed 6 bases at V and 5 bases at J, with 16 bases between. The CDR3 nucleotides are TGCAGTGCAAACCCGACAGTTGGGTATGGCTACACCTTC. This codes for CSANPTVGYGYTF.

The genes are TRBV29-1 and TRBJ1-2, with a tentative D call TRBD1 (5 bases). The V end lost 6 bases, the J end lost 6 bases, and 20 bases lay between the germline ends. CDR1 and CDR2 (germline): SQVTM, ANQGSEA. CDR3 length: 14 amino acids. CDR3: CSVGTDGTENGYTF. The CDR3 region has the DNA TGCAGCGTGGGGACCGACGGGACGGAGAATGGCTACACCTTC.

The chain carries TRBV7-7 and TRBJ2-2, with 9 bases that match TRBD1. CDR3 length: 16 amino acids. The ends lost 5 bases at V and 0 bases at J; junction bases unmatched: 4. The V gene's germline CDR1 is SSHAT and CDR2 FNYEAQ (reference sequence). This CDR3 reads CASSPRDRANTGELFF. The CDR3, as DNA: TGTGCCAGCAGCCCCCGGGACAGGGCGAACACCGGGGAGCTGTTTTTT.

This clonotype was recorded at least ten times. As DNA, the CDR3 is TGTGCCAGCACTTTCCAACAGGGGGCCACTGAAGCTTTCTTT. Translated, it gives CASTFQQGATEAFF. The V gene is TRBV27, the J gene TRBJ1-1; 9 bases are a match to TRBD1. The CDR3 has 14 amino acids. Germline values: CDR1 MNHEY, CDR2 SMNVEV (reference sequence). V was clipped by 7 bases and J by 4 bases; unmatched bases: 7.

This clonotype appeared a few times. The gene calls are TRBV7-6 and TRBJ2-2; no reliable D call. Trimming took off 7 bases at V and 0 bases at J, with 9 bases between the two ends. In germline, CDR1 is SGHVS, CDR2 FNYEAQ. CDR3 length: 14 residues. CDR3 loop: CASTAGTNTGELFF. The DNA of the CDR3 is TGTGCCAGCACCGCAGGAACGAACACCGGGGAGCTGTTTTTT.

This clonotype was seen at least ten times. The chain couples TRBV7-9 to TRBJ2-3, with D perhaps TRBD1 (6 bases). The CDR3 is 16 residues long. The ends were cut back, 1 base at V and 0 bases at J, with 11 bases in the middle. CDR1 and CDR2 from the germline V gene are SEHNR and FQNEAQ (reference sequence). This CDR3 reads CASSLDMGASTDTQYF. For the CDR3, the DNA is TGTGCCAGCAGCTTAGACATGGGGGCCAGCACAGATACGCAGTATTTT. The full variable domain, rest sourced from reference TRBV7-9 and TRBJ2-3, is DTGVSQNPRHKITKRGQNVTFRCDPISEHNRLYWYRQTLGQGPEFLTYFQNEAQLEKSRLLSDRFSAERPKGSFSTLEIQRTEQGDSAMYLCASSLDMGASTDTQYFGPGTRLTVL.

This clonotype appeared many times. The gene calls are TRBV12-3 or TRBV12-4 and TRBJ1-6; 7 bases match TRBD1. Trimming cost V 4 bases and J 6 bases; bases outside gene matches: 6. CDR3 size: 15 residues. The CDR3 DNA is TGTGCCAGCAGTTCCTCGACAGGGATTAATTCACCCCTCCACTTT. This sequence encodes CASSSSTGINSPLHF.

V gene TRBV20-1 combines with J gene TRBJ1-1; 9 bases agree with TRBD1. Per germline, CDR1 DFQATT and CDR2 SNEGSKA (reference sequence). V shed 2 bases and J 0 bases; nucleotides not matched to a gene: 10. The CDR3 extends over 17 amino acids. The CDR3 nucleotides are TGCAGTGCTAGACGTCTACAGGGGGCGCGGATGAACACTGAAGCTTTCTTT. This sequence encodes CSARRLQGARMNTEAFF.

There are many counts of this clonotype. The chain uses TRBV3-1 and TRBJ2-1; TRBD2 matches at 10 bases. Trimming took 4 bases from V and 2 from J; bases not matched to a gene: 2. This CDR3 is 15 amino acids long. Germline V gene sequence: CDR1 LGHDT, CDR2 YNNKEL (reference sequence). In DNA form, the CDR3 reads TGTGCCAGCAGCCGTAGCGGGGGGACCTACAATGAGCAGTTCTTC. Translation: CASSRSGGTYNEQFF.

Only a few counts were recorded for this clonotype. This chain joins TRBV5-1 and TRBJ2-3, with D hard to call. This CDR3 is built from 16 residues. V lost 0 bases to trimming and J lost 1 base, with 12 bases between them. In germline, CDR1 is SGHRS, CDR2 YFSETQ. The CDR3: CASSLEGHAGTDTQYF. The CDR3 coding sequence is TGCGCCAGCAGCTTGGAAGGTCATGCGGGCACAGATACGCAGTATTTT.

As concerns this clonotype: A much larger clonotype is one base distant, so this may be a read error. V usage is TRBV5-1 and J usage is TRBJ2-3; D is undetermined. The germline CDR1 and CDR2 sequences are SGHRS and YFSETQ. This CDR3 region has 14 residues. Trimming took off 5 bases at V and 2 bases at J, with 12 bases between the two ends. The CDR3 here is CASSQNSNTDTQYF. The CDR3 nucleotides are TGCGCCAGCAGTCAGAACAGCAACACAGATACGCAGTATTTT.

This clonotype was detected many times. This rearrangement joins TRBV3-1 to TRBJ2-5, with D maybe TRBD1 (6 bases). The CDR3 sequence is 14 residues long. With 0 bases removed from V and 6 bases from J, the gap between germline ends came to 11 bases. Germline V gene data show CDR1 as LGHDT and CDR2 as YNNKEL (reference sequence). CDR3 sequence (DNA): TGTGCCAGCAGCCAAGATCCAGGGGTCCAGACCCAGTACTTC. Translation gives CASSQDPGVQTQYF.